These T cell receptor beta chains were read from a single sample in a study of blood T cell repertoires in COVID-19. Sequencing used immunoSEQ multiplex PCR; TCRdb keeps in-frame clones, though not all of them. The sample includes a few hundred thousand clones, approximately 81% of them seen just once. The sample was peripheral blood. Every receptor here comes from a man aged 25-40 years with active or convalescent COVID-19. The CDR3 runs from the conserved cysteine through the conserved F or W. Each record gives: D gene, J gene, clone size, V gene, CDR3 DNA, CDR3 protein. The D gene is left open where the match is weak. Clone size is given for some rows only: seen once, a few or many times, or a class if the clone is expanded.

D gene: -
J gene: TRBJ2-1
clone size: -
V gene: TRBV12-1
CDR3 DNA: TGTGCCAGCAGCTTTTGTAGGGGGGGAGGCAATGAGCAGTTCTTC
CDR3 protein: CASSFCRGGGNEQFF

D gene: TRBD2
J gene: TRBJ2-3
clone size: -
V gene: TRBV28
CDR3 DNA: TGTGCCAGCAGTTTGTCTCGGGTTGCGGGAGGGCCGGATACGCAGTATTTT
CDR3 protein: CASSLSRVAGGPDTQYF

D gene: -
J gene: TRBJ2-5
clone size: -
V gene: TRBV24-1
CDR3 DNA: TGTGCCACCAGTGATACAGGGAGATGGGAGACCCAGTACTTC
CDR3 protein: CATSDTGRWETQYF

D gene: -
J gene: TRBJ2-4
clone size: once
V gene: TRBV5-8
CDR3 DNA: TGTGCCAGCAGCTTGGTCAGAATTCTAGCCAAAAACATTCAGTACTTC
CDR3 protein: CASSLVRILAKNIQYF

D gene: -
J gene: TRBJ2-3
clone size: -
V gene: TRBV30
CDR3 DNA: TGTGCCTGGAGTCCCTCATTACTTGGAGATACGCAGTATTTT
CDR3 protein: CAWSPSLLGDTQYF

D gene: TRBD1
J gene: TRBJ1-2
clone size: few
V gene: TRBV4-2
CDR3 DNA: TGTGCCAGCAGCCAATACAGGGGCGGCTACACCTTC
CDR3 protein: CASSQYRGGYTF

D gene: -
J gene: TRBJ1-2
clone size: -
V gene: TRBV7-9
CDR3 DNA: TGTGCCAGCAGGCGAGAGGGAGAGGGAAACTATGGCTACACCTTC
CDR3 protein: CASRREGEGNYGYTF

D gene: TRBD2
J gene: TRBJ2-7
clone size: -
V gene: TRBV2
CDR3 DNA: TGTGCCAGCACTAGCGGGAGATACGAGCAGTACTTC
CDR3 protein: CASTSGRYEQYF

D gene: -
J gene: TRBJ2-7
clone size: -
V gene: TRBV5-4
CDR3 DNA: TGTGCCAGCAGCTTCGGGGAAAATACTTACGAGCAGTACTTC
CDR3 protein: CASSFGENTYEQYF

D gene: TRBD1
J gene: TRBJ1-1
clone size: -
V gene: TRBV4-3
CDR3 DNA: TGCGCCAGCAGCCCGCATCAGGGGGCAGGGACTGAAGCTTTCTTT
CDR3 protein: CASSPHQGAGTEAFF

D gene: -
J gene: TRBJ2-7
clone size: -
V gene: TRBV6-5
CDR3 DNA: TGTGCCAGCAGACCTGGAGGCTCCTACGAGCAGTACTTC
CDR3 protein: CASRPGGSYEQYF

D gene: TRBD1
J gene: TRBJ1-1
clone size: -
V gene: TRBV18
CDR3 DNA: TGTGCCAGCTCACAAGGACAGGGGGGTGGGAACACTGAAGCTTTCTTT
CDR3 protein: CASSQGQGGGNTEAFF

D gene: TRBD1
J gene: TRBJ2-3
clone size: -
V gene: TRBV5-4
CDR3 DNA: TGTGCCAGCAGCTACCAAGGGGGCAACACAGATACGCAGTATTTT
CDR3 protein: CASSYQGGNTDTQYF

D gene: TRBD2
J gene: TRBJ2-7
clone size: -
V gene: TRBV3-1/TRBV3-2
CDR3 DNA: TGTGCCAGCAGCCAAGAAGGGGCGGGAGGGTTCTACGAGCAGTACTTC
CDR3 protein: CASSQEGAGGFYEQYF

D gene: -
J gene: TRBJ2-7
clone size: few
V gene: TRBV5-8
CDR3 DNA: TGTGCCAGCAGCTTAACAGGGCTTTACGGCTACGAGCAGTACTTC
CDR3 protein: CASSLTGLYGYEQYF

D gene: TRBD1
J gene: TRBJ1-1
clone size: -
V gene: TRBV11-2
CDR3 DNA: TGTGCCAGCAGCTGGGGACGACGGGACAGGATAAACACTGAAGCTTTCTTT
CDR3 protein: CASSWGRRDRINTEAFF

D gene: TRBD2
J gene: TRBJ2-5
clone size: -
V gene: TRBV25-1
CDR3 DNA: TGTGCCACCCGACTAGCAGCCCAAGAGACCCAGTACTTC
CDR3 protein: CATRLAAQETQYF

D gene: -
J gene: TRBJ1-5
clone size: -
V gene: TRBV12-5
CDR3 DNA: TGTGCTAGTGGTTTGGTACAACGGAGATATCAGCCCCAGCATTTT
CDR3 protein: CASGLVQRRYQPQHF

D gene: -
J gene: TRBJ1-6
clone size: -
V gene: TRBV30
CDR3 DNA: TGTGCCTCTCCTACAGGGTCGAATTCACCCCTCCACTTT
CDR3 protein: CASPTGSNSPLHF

D gene: -
J gene: TRBJ2-7
clone size: once
V gene: TRBV19
CDR3 DNA: TGTGCCAGTAGTACCCGGGACAACTCCTACGAGCAGTACTTC
CDR3 protein: CASSTRDNSYEQYF

D gene: -
J gene: TRBJ2-1
clone size: -
V gene: TRBV5-8
CDR3 DNA: TGTGCCAGCAGCTCATGGGGGGAAGGGCAGTTCTTC
CDR3 protein: CASSSWGEGQFF

D gene: -
J gene: TRBJ2-7
clone size: -
V gene: TRBV6-5
CDR3 DNA: TGTGCCAGCAGCCAGGGGACCTCCTACGAGCAGTACTTC
CDR3 protein: CASSQGTSYEQYF

D gene: TRBD2
J gene: TRBJ2-7
clone size: -
V gene: TRBV15
CDR3 DNA: TGTGCCACCAGCACGGGACTAGCGGGAAATTACGAGCAGTACTTC
CDR3 protein: CATSTGLAGNYEQYF

D gene: -
J gene: TRBJ1-1
clone size: once
V gene: TRBV7-2
CDR3 DNA: TGTGCCAGCAGCTTAGGGACAGAGAACACTGAAGCTTTCTTT
CDR3 protein: CASSLGTENTEAFF

D gene: -
J gene: TRBJ1-4
clone size: -
V gene: TRBV3-1/TRBV3-2
CDR3 DNA: TGTGCCAGCAGCCTAGGCAGCGGCGCGAGTGAAAAACTGTTTTTT
CDR3 protein: CASSLGSGASEKLFF

D gene: -
J gene: TRBJ2-1
clone size: few
V gene: TRBV7-8
CDR3 DNA: TGTGCCAGCAGCTACGGACAGTATTCAGAGCAGTTCTTC
CDR3 protein: CASSYGQYSEQFF

D gene: -
J gene: TRBJ1-5
clone size: -
V gene: TRBV18
CDR3 DNA: TGTGCCAGCTCACCGACAGCCCTCAATCAGCCCCAGCATTTT
CDR3 protein: CASSPTALNQPQHF

D gene: TRBD1
J gene: TRBJ1-2
clone size: -
V gene: TRBV7-2
CDR3 DNA: TGTGCCAGCAGCTTAGCATCTCTGGGACAGGGGGGCTACACCTTC
CDR3 protein: CASSLASLGQGGYTF

D gene: TRBD2
J gene: TRBJ2-3
clone size: -
V gene: TRBV6-1
CDR3 DNA: TGTGCCAGCAGTGAATCTAGTAGCGGGAGTACAGATACGCAGTATTTT
CDR3 protein: CASSESSSGSTDTQYF

D gene: -
J gene: TRBJ2-2
clone size: few
V gene: TRBV1
CDR3 DNA: TGCACCACCGTCCCGGGACAGGGGAGGGAGCTGTTTTTT
CDR3 protein: CTTVPGQGRELFF

D gene: TRBD1
J gene: TRBJ1-5
clone size: -
V gene: TRBV5-1
CDR3 DNA: TGCGCCAGCAGCTTGGGGGGACAGGGCGCCCAGCCCCAGCATTTT
CDR3 protein: CASSLGGQGAQPQHF

D gene: TRBD1
J gene: TRBJ1-2
clone size: -
V gene: TRBV6-5
CDR3 DNA: TGTGCCAGCAGTTACGGGGACAGGGTCCATGGCTACACCTTC
CDR3 protein: CASSYGDRVHGYTF

D gene: -
J gene: TRBJ2-1
clone size: -
V gene: TRBV3-1/TRBV3-2
CDR3 DNA: TGTGCCAGCAGCCAAGGTAGTATCAATGAGCAGTTCTTC
CDR3 protein: CASSQGSINEQFF

D gene: -
J gene: TRBJ2-7
clone size: -
V gene: TRBV18
CDR3 DNA: TGTGCCAGCTCACCCCCGGGGAGCTCCTACGAGCAGTACTTC
CDR3 protein: CASSPPGSSYEQYF

D gene: TRBD2
J gene: TRBJ2-7
clone size: -
V gene: TRBV5-1
CDR3 DNA: TGCGCCAGCAGGGTACGAGCGGGAGGATCCTACGAGCAGTACTTC
CDR3 protein: CASRVRAGGSYEQYF

D gene: TRBD2
J gene: TRBJ2-1
clone size: -
V gene: TRBV11-3
CDR3 DNA: TGTGCCAGCAGCTTGTCGGGACTAGCGGGAGGTGACTCCTACAATGAGCAGTTCTTC
CDR3 protein: CASSLSGLAGGDSYNEQFF

D gene: -
J gene: TRBJ2-3
clone size: -
V gene: TRBV2
CDR3 DNA: TGTGCCAGCCGCCGGGGTGAAACAGATACGCAGTATTTT
CDR3 protein: CASRRGETDTQYF

D gene: TRBD2
J gene: TRBJ2-5
clone size: -
V gene: TRBV9
CDR3 DNA: TGTGCCAGCAGCGTAGGGGCTAGCGGGGGACTCCAAGAGACCCAGTACTTC
CDR3 protein: CASSVGASGGLQETQYF

D gene: -
J gene: TRBJ2-7
clone size: -
V gene: TRBV27
CDR3 DNA: TGTGCCAGCAGCCCTACCGCGGCACAGTACTTC
CDR3 protein: CASSPTAAQYF

D gene: TRBD1
J gene: TRBJ2-1
clone size: -
V gene: TRBV5-5
CDR3 DNA: TGTGCCAGCAGCTCTGCTGGGACAGGGTTCAATGAGCAGTTCTTC
CDR3 protein: CASSSAGTGFNEQFF

D gene: TRBD2
J gene: TRBJ2-5
clone size: -
V gene: TRBV4-1
CDR3 DNA: TGCGCCAGCAGCCAAGTAGCGGGAGAGACCCAGTACTTC
CDR3 protein: CASSQVAGETQYF

D gene: -
J gene: TRBJ2-7
clone size: once
V gene: TRBV5-1
CDR3 DNA: TGCGCCAGCAGCATGGGGGCTAGCGGCTACGAGCAGTACTTC
CDR3 protein: CASSMGASGYEQYF

D gene: -
J gene: TRBJ2-2
clone size: -
V gene: TRBV7-6
CDR3 DNA: TGTGCCAGCAGCCCGACAGTGGGGTCTAACACCGGGGAGCTGTTTTTT
CDR3 protein: CASSPTVGSNTGELFF

D gene: TRBD1
J gene: TRBJ2-4
clone size: -
V gene: TRBV4-3
CDR3 DNA: TGCGCCAGCAGCCTGGGGGGACAGGGGGTAGAGGACATTCAGTACTTC
CDR3 protein: CASSLGGQGVEDIQYF

D gene: TRBD1
J gene: TRBJ1-1
clone size: few
V gene: TRBV19
CDR3 DNA: TGTGCCAGTAGTGCCCAGGGACAGGACACTGAAGCTTTCTTT
CDR3 protein: CASSAQGQDTEAFF

D gene: -
J gene: TRBJ2-3
clone size: -
V gene: TRBV6-5
CDR3 DNA: TGTGCCAGCAATCATCTAACAGATACGCAGTATTTT
CDR3 protein: CASNHLTDTQYF